The 25 T cell receptor beta chains below come from one sample, sequenced in a study of T-cell reconstitution after alpha-beta-depleted transplantation in children. Preparation of the TCRbeta library was carried out with unique molecular identifiers. TCRdb passed the PCR reads through MiXCR, listing each CDR3 protein once. The repertoire holds about 180,000 distinct CDR3 sequences, over 8.5% seen once, with less than 15% in the top ten. The sample in question was PBMCs, obtained before TCRalphabeta/CD19-depleted stem cell transplant. Source of these receptors: a boy aged 2 to 10 with acute myeloid leukemia, due to receive a stem cell transplant.

This clonotype was observed many times. V is TRBV27 and J is TRBJ1-2, with D uncertain. Trimming shortened V by 0 bases and J by 4 bases, and 12 bases separated the two germline ends. In germline, CDR1 is MNHEY, CDR2 SMNVEV (reference sequence). The CDR3 has 15 residues. The CDR3 DNA reads as TGTGCCAGCAGTTTATCAGGCGGGGAAATCTATGGCTACACCTTC. Its translation is CASSLSGGEIYGYTF.

This clonotype was seen repeatedly, ten times or more. The J gene is TRBJ2-7, the V gene TRBV5-5; 7 bases align to TRBD1. The germline CDR1 and CDR2 sequences are SGHKS and YYEKEE (reference sequence). This CDR3 comprises 15 residues. V was clipped by 3 bases and J by 1 base; unmatched bases: 7. The CDR3 spells CASSSGRQGSYEQYV. In nucleotides, the CDR3 is TGTGCCAGCAGCTCAGGTCGACAGGGATCCTACGAGCAGTACGTC.

This clonotype came up many times. This chain links TRBV11-2 with TRBJ2-2, with 9 bases that match TRBD2. The CDR3 consists of 18 residues. The V segment lost 5 bases and the J segment 3 bases; nucleotides outside the gene matches: 13. The germline gives CDR1 SGHAT, CDR2 FQNNGV. The CDR3 DNA is TGTGCCAGCAGCCCCTGGGCGGCTAGCGGGGCTTACACCGGGGAGCTGTTTTTT. Its protein is CASSPWAASGAYTGELFF.

This clonotype was seen more than once but under ten times. The junction shows a germline mismatch at one end, possibly a read error. The CDR3 nucleotides are TGTGCTAGCAGTGAACTAGCGGGCTCCTACAATGAGCAGTTCTTC. It codes for CASSELAGSYNEQFF. This rearrangement joins TRBV6-1 to TRBJ2-1; TRBD2 matches 9 bases. The CDR3 length is 15 residues. Germline V lookup: CDR1 MNHNS, CDR2 SASEGT.

This clonotype was seen at least ten times. The V and J genes are TRBV12-3 or TRBV12-4 and TRBJ2-2, with 10 bases matching TRBD2. The CDR3 length is 18 residues. Germline trimming cut 6 bases from V and 3 bases from J; bases unmatched to any gene: 13. CDR3 DNA sequence: TGTGCCAGCAGGCCCTCTGGGCTAGCGGGGGCCCACACCGGGGAGCTGTTTTTT. Its protein product is CASRPSGLAGAHTGELFF.

This clonotype has at least ten counts. The rearrangement joins TRBV20-1 to TRBJ2-7; 7 bases agree with TRBD1. The length of the CDR3 is 13 residues. After removal of 4 bases from V and 0 bases from J, the junction contained 3 bases not matched to a gene. Looked up from germline, CDR1 is DFQATT and CDR2 is SNEGSKA (reference sequence). The CDR3 sequence is CSATTGASYEQYF. In DNA, the CDR3 is TGCAGTGCTACAACAGGGGCCTCCTACGAGCAGTACTTC.

Details on this clonotype: A clone one base away is much larger, so this may be a read error. The chain recombines TRBV4-1 with TRBJ2-7; either TRBD1 or TRBD2 may supply D (5 bases each). The CDR3 consists of 15 residues. CDR1 and CDR2 (germline): MGHRA, YSYEKL. In DNA, the CDR3 is TGCGCCAGCAGCCAAGGGGTGGGGACCACCTACGAGCAGTCCTTC. Translated, it gives CASSQGVGTTYEQSF.

This clonotype occurred many times. The rearrangement joins TRBV12-3 or TRBV12-4 to TRBJ2-7, with TRBD2 as a possible D gene (6 bases). This CDR3 has 16 residues. Trimming left V 5 bases short and J 4 bases short, with 21 bases between. CDR3: CASSTGGRRGEYEQYV. The DNA for the CDR3 is TGTGCCAGCAGTACTGGGGGTCGGAGGGGCGAGTACGAGCAGTACGTC.

This clonotype was recorded many times. The rearrangement joins TRBV12-3 or TRBV12-4 to TRBJ1-1, with TRBD1 matching over 8 bases. Unmatched junction bases numbered 5, after V lost 5 bases and J lost 0 bases. The CDR3 totals 15 residues. In nucleotides, the CDR3 is TGTGCCAGCAGTGATAACAGGGGGATGAACACTGAAGCTTTCTTT. Its protein is CASSDNRGMNTEAFF.

This clonotype appeared many times. J is TRBJ2-1 and V is TRBV29-1, with no clear D. There are 14 residues in the CDR3. Trimming stripped 6 bases from V and 1 base from J, with 13 bases between. Germline V gene sequence: CDR1 SQVTM, CDR2 ANQGSEA. CDR3 bases: TGCAGCGTGAACGTTGGGTTTTCCTACAATGAGCAGTTCTTC. Translation gives CSVNVGFSYNEQFF.

Comments on this clonotype: A read error may explain this, as a much larger clone is one base away. The V gene is TRBV5-8, the J gene TRBJ1-2; the match to TRBD1 covers 11 bases. Trimming removed 4 bases from V and 12 bases from J; junction bases left unmatched: 11. Germline V gene lookup returns CDR1 SGHTS and CDR2 YDEGEE. This CDR3 contains 14 residues. The chain's CDR3 is CASSRTGGWFGDTF. CDR3 coding DNA: TGTGCCAGCAGCCGGACAGGGGGCTGGTTCGGCGACACCTTC. The full variable domain, its missing parts supplied by reference TRBV5-8 and TRBJ1-2, is EAGVTQSPTHLIKTRGQQATLRCSPISGHTSVYWYQQALGLGLQFLLWYDEGEERNRGNFPPRFSGRQFPNYSSELNVNALELEDSALYLCASSRTGGWFGDTFGSGTRLTVV.

At least ten counts were recorded for this clonotype. This chain uses TRBV20-1 with TRBJ2-7; 9 nucleotides agree with TRBD2. CDR1 is DFQATT and CDR2 is SNEGSKA in the germline V gene (reference sequence). Trimming at V came to 5 bases and at J to 6 bases, leaving 14 bases not matched to a gene. There are 15 residues in the CDR3. CDR3 DNA sequence: TGCAGTGCTCCCTCGCTGGGGCTAGCGGGAACCGAGCAGTACTTC. Its translation is CSAPSLGLAGTEQYF.

This clonotype was counted ten times or more. This chain uses TRBV7-9 with TRBJ2-3; 9 bases align to TRBD2. CDR1 and CDR2 from the germline V gene are SEHNR and FQNEAQ (reference sequence). CDR3 length: 12 residues. After removal of 5 bases from V and 14 bases from J, the junction contained 8 bases not matched to a gene. CDR3: CASSPPGLAAYF. As DNA, the CDR3 is TGTGCCAGCAGCCCGCCGGGACTAGCTGCGTATTTT.

In this sample, this clonotype turned up many times. This sequence may be a read error, since a much larger clone differs from it by one base. The rearrangement joins TRBV3-1 to TRBJ2-1, with 8 positions matching TRBD2. The CDR3 covers 15 residues. CDR1 LGHDT and CDR2 YNNKEL come from the germline V gene (reference sequence). CDR3 sequence: CAISLYAGGNNEQFF. The CDR3 DNA reads as TGTGCCATCAGCCTTTACGCGGGGGGTAACAATGAGCAGTTCTTC.

The table lists this clonotype with many counts. The rearrangement uses TRBV6-5 and TRBJ1-1; tentative D call: TRBD1 (5 bases). This CDR3 has 15 amino acids. V was shortened by 0 bases and J by 3 bases, with 11 bases between the two germline ends. Germline values: CDR1 MNHEY, CDR2 SVGAGI. The CDR3 spells CASSYSTGADTEAFF. The DNA of the CDR3 is TGTGCCAGCAGTTACTCGACCGGGGCCGACACTGAAGCTTTCTTT.

Concerning this clonotype itself: A much larger clone is a single base away; this may be a read error. CDR3 loop: CATSFNPSGKYEQYF. The CDR3 nucleotides read TGTGCCACCAGCTTTAATCCTAGCGGGAAATACGAGCAGTACTTC. V usage is TRBV7-9 and J usage is TRBJ2-7, with 9 positions matching TRBD2. Germline CDR1 reads SEHNR; CDR2 reads FQNEAQ (reference sequence). There are 15 residues in the CDR3.

The sample holds many counts of this clonotype. The chain couples TRBV20-1 to TRBJ2-1; the D is unclear. Germline lookup yields CDR1 DFQATT and CDR2 SNEGSKA (reference sequence). Deletions cut 6 bases from V and 1 base from J, with 16 bases between. This CDR3 region has 15 residues. The CDR3 reads CSAPFPGGSYNEQFF. The CDR3 region has the DNA TGCAGTGCCCCGTTTCCGGGCGGTTCCTACAATGAGCAGTTCTTC.

This clonotype was picked up many times. The chain couples TRBV18 to TRBJ2-3, with D hard to call. Germline V gives CDR1 KGHSH, CDR2 LQKENI. Deletions cut 2 bases from V and 0 bases from J, with 9 bases between. This CDR3 is 15 amino acids long. CDR3 loop: CASSPSLLSTDTQYF. The CDR3 nucleotides are TGTGCCAGCTCACCATCTCTCCTTAGCACAGATACGCAGTATTTT.

For this clonotype: With a much larger clone just one base away, this may be a read error. The chain couples TRBV5-1 to TRBJ2-7; TRBD2 agrees at 10 bases. V trimming: 2 bases; J trimming: 4 bases; junction bases outside the gene matches: 3. Germline lookup yields CDR1 SGHRS and CDR2 YFSETQ. This CDR3 is built from 14 residues. CDR3 nucleotides: TGCGCCAGCAGCTTTGCTAGCGGGAGTTACGAGCAGTACTTC. It translates to CASSFASGSYEQYF.

This chain links TRBV11-2 with TRBJ2-3, with TRBD2 as a possible D gene (6 bases). Germline lookup yields CDR1 SGHAT and CDR2 FQNNGV. The CDR3 runs to 17 residues. V lost 5 bases and J 5 bases, leaving 23 bases between the germline ends. The CDR3 here is CASSPSAFATEGDTQYF. The CDR3 bases are TGTGCCAGCAGCCCGTCTGCGTTTGCGACGGAGGGAGATACGCAGTATTTT.

This clonotype has a count of ten or more. The genes are TRBV7-8 and TRBJ2-2; tentative D call: TRBD1 (7 bases). Germline lookup yields CDR1 SGHVS and CDR2 FQNEAQ. Trimming left V 5 bases short and J 4 bases short, with 14 bases between. The CDR3 runs 15 residues. CDR3 region: CASSERRGLTGELFF. The DNA for the CDR3 is TGTGCCAGCAGCGAACGGAGGGGGCTCACCGGGGAGCTGTTTTTT.

The chain carries TRBV5-4 and TRBJ2-1, with unresolved D. The V end was cut by 0 bases, the J end by 9 bases, with 10 bases between. The CDR3 consists of 13 residues. Germline CDR1 and CDR2: SGHNT and YYREEE (reference sequence). The CDR3 is CASSLDQKGEQFF. CDR3 sequence (DNA): TGTGCCAGCAGCTTGGACCAGAAAGGTGAGCAGTTCTTC.

This clonotype was recorded at least ten times. This sequence joins TRBV5-1 and TRBJ1-6, with a possible D match to TRBD1 (5 bases). V lost 0 bases and J 7 bases, leaving 14 bases between the germline ends. The CDR3 contains 16 residues. CDR1 is SGHRS, CDR2 YFSETQ, per germline. This chain's CDR3 is CASSLGGIPANSPLHF. DNA of the CDR3: TGCGCCAGCAGCTTGGGGGGGATCCCAGCGAATTCACCCCTCCACTTT.

This clonotype was seen many times. V gene TRBV7-3 combines with J gene TRBJ2-2; TRBD2 agrees at 12 bases. Germline lookup yields CDR1 SGHTA and CDR2 FQGTGA. The CDR3 consists of 19 residues. The V segment lost 3 bases and the J segment 0 bases; nucleotides outside the gene matches: 8. The DNA of the CDR3 is TGTGCCAGCAGCTTCCCGGCTAGCGGGAGGGCCGCGAACACCGGGGAGCTGTTTTTT. Translation gives CASSFPASGRAANTGELFF.

The chain joins TRBV20-1 to TRBJ2-3, with 12 bases matching TRBD2. The ends lost 3 bases at V and 3 bases at J; junction bases unmatched: 10. The CDR3 totals 17 residues. Per germline, CDR1 DFQATT and CDR2 SNEGSKA (reference sequence). DNA for the CDR3: TGCAGTGCTAGGGGGCGACGACTAGCGGGGGTGACAGATACGCAGTATTTT. It specifies CSARGRRLAGVTDTQYF.